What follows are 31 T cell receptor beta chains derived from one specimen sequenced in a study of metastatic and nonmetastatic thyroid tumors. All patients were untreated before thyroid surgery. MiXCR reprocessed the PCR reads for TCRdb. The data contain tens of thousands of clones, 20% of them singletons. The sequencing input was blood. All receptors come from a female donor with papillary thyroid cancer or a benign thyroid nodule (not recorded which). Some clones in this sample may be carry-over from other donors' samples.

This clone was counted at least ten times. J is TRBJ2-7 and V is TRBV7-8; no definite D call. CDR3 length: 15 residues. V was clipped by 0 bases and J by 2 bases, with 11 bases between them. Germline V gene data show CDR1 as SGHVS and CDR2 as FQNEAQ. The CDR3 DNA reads TGTGCCAGCAGCTTAGCAGGTGGCCATACCTACGAGCAGTACTTC. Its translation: CASSLAGGHTYEQYF.

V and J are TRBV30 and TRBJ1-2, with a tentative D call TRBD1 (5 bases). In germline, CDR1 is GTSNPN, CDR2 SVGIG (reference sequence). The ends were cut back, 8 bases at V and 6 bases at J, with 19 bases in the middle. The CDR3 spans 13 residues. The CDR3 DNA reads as TGTGCCCGGGGCGGGGAAGTTGTCCATGGCTACACCTTC. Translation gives CARGGEVVHGYTF.

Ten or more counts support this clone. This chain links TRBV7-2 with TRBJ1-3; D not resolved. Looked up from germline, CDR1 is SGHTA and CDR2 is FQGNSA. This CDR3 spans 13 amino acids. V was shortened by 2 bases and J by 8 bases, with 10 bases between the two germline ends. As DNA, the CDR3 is TGTGCCAGCAGCTTAAGGCCCAAGGACACCATATATTTT. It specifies CASSLRPKDTIYF.

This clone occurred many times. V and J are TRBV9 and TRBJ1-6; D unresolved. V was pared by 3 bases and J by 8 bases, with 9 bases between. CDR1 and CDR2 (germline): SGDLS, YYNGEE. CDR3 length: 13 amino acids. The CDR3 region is CASSGSRDSPLHF. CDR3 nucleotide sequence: TGTGCCAGCAGCGGATCACGGGATTCACCCCTCCACTTT.

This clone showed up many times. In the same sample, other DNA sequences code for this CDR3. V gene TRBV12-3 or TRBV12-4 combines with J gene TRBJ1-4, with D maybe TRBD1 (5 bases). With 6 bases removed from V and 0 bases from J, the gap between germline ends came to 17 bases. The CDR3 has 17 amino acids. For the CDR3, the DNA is TGTGCCAGCAGACCGGGACTAGCGGAGGCAACTAATGAAAAACTGTTTTTT. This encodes CASRPGLAEATNEKLFF.

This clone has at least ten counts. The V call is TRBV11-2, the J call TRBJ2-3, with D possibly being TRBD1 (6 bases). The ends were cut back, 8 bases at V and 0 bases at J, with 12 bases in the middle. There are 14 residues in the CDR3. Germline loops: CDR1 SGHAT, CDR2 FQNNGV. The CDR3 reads CASGTGFSTDTQYF. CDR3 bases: TGTGCCAGCGGTACAGGGTTCAGCACAGATACGCAGTATTTT.

CDR3 DNA: TGCGCCAGCAGCTTGCGAAGCGCTAGCGGATCCTACGAGCAGTACTTC. This codes for CASSLRSASGSYEQYF. This chain connects TRBV5-1 to TRBJ2-7; 7 nucleotides line up with TRBD2. V lost 1 base and J lost 1; bases outside the gene matches: 8. The length of the CDR3 is 16 residues. Germline V lookup: CDR1 SGHRS, CDR2 YFSETQ.

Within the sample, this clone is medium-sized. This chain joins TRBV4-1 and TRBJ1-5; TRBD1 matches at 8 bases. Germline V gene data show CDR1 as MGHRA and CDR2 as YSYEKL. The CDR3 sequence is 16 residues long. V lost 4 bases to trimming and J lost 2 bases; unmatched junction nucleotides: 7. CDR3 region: CASSLTDRAGNQPQHF. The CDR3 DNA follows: TGCGCCAGCAGCCTCACGGACAGGGCGGGCAATCAGCCCCAGCATTTT.

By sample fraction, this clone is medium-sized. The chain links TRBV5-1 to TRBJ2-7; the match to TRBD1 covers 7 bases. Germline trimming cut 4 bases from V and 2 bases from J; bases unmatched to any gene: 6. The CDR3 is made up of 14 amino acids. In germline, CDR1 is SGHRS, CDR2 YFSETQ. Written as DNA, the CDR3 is TGCGCCAGCAGCCTATGGGACAGAACCTACGAGCAGTACTTC. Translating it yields CASSLWDRTYEQYF.

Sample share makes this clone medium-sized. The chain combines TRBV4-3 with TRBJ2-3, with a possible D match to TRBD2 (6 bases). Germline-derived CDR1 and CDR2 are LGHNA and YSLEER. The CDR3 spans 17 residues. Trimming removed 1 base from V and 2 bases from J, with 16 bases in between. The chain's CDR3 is CASSQVVRAGFTDTQYF. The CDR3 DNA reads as TGCGCCAGCAGCCAAGTTGTCCGAGCGGGCTTCACAGATACGCAGTATTTT.

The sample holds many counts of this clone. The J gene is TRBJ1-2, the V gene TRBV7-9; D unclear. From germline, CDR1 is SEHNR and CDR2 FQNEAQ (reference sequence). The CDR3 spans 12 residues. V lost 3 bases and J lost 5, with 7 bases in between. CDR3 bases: TGTGCCAGCAGCTTGGGAGCTTATGGCTACACCTTC. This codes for CASSLGAYGYTF.

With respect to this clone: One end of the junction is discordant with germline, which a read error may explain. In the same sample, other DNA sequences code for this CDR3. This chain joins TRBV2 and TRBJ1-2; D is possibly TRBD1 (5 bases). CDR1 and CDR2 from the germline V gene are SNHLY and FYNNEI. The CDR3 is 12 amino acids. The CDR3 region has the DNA TGTGACAGCAGAGGACAATCGTATGGCTACACCTTC. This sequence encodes CDSRGQSYGYTF.

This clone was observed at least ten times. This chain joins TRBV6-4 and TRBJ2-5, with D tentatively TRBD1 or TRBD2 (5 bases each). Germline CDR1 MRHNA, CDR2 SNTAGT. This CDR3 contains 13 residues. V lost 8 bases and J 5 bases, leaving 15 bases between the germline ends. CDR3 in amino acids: CASFGTRRETQYF. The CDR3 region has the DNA TGTGCCAGCTTCGGGACGCGGCGCGAGACCCAGTACTTC.

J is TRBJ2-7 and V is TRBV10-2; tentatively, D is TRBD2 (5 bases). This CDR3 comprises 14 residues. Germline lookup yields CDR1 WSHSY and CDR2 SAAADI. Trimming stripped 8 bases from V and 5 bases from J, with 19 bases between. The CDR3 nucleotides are TGCGCCAGCCAAAATGGAGGATCGGGGAACGAGCAGTACTTC. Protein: CASQNGGSGNEQYF.

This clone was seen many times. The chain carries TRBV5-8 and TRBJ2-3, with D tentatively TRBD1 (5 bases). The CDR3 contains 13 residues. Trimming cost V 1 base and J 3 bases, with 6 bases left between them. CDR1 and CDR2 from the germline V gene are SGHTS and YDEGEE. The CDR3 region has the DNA TGTGCCAGCAGCTTGTCAGGGACAGATACGCAGTATTTT. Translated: CASSLSGTDTQYF.

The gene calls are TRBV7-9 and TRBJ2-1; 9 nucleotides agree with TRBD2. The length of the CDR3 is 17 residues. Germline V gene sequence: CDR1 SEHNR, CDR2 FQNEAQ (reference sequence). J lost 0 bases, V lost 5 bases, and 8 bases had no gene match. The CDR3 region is CASSPAGGDGSYNEQFF. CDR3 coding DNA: TGTGCCAGCAGCCCGGCGGGGGGGGACGGCTCCTACAATGAGCAGTTCTTC.

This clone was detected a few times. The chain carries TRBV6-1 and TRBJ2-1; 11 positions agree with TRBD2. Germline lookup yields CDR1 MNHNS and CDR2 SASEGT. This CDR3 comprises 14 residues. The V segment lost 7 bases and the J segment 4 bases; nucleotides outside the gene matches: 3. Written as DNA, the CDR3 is TGTGCCAGCACTGGGACTAGCGGATACAATGAGCAGTTCTTC. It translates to CASTGTSGYNEQFF.

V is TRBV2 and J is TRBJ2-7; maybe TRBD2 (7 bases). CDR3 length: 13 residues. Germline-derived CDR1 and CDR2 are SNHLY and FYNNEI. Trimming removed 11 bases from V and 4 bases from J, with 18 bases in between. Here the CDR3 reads CASQGGLVYEQYF. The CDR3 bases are TGTGCCTCACAGGGAGGGCTAGTTTACGAGCAGTACTTC.

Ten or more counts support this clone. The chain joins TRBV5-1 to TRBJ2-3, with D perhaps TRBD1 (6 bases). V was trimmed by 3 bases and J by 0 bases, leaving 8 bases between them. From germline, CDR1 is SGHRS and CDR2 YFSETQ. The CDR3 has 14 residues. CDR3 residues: CASSSTGSTDTQYF. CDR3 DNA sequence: TGCGCCAGCAGCTCCACAGGGAGCACAGATACGCAGTATTTT.

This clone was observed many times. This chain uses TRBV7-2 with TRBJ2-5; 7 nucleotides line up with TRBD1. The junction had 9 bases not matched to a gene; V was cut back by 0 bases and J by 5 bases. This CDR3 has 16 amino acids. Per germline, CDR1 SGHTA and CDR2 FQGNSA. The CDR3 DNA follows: TGTGCCAGCAGCTTAGCGGTGGGACAGCTGTTCGAGACCCAGTACTTC. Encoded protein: CASSLAVGQLFETQYF.

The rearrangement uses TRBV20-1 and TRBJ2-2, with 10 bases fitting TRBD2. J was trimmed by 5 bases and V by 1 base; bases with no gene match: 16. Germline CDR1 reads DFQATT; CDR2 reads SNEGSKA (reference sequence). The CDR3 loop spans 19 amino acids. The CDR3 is CSARASFKSSGSFTGELFF. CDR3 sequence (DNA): TGCAGTGCTAGAGCCTCTTTTAAGTCTAGCGGGAGTTTTACCGGGGAGCTGTTTTTT.

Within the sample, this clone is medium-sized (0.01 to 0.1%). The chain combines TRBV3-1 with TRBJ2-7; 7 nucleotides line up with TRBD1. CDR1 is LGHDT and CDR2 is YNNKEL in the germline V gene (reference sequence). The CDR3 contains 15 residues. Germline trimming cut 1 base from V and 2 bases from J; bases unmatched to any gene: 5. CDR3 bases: TGTGCCAGCAGCCAAGGCCGGGACAGCCCCTACGAGCAGTACTTC. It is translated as CASSQGRDSPYEQYF.

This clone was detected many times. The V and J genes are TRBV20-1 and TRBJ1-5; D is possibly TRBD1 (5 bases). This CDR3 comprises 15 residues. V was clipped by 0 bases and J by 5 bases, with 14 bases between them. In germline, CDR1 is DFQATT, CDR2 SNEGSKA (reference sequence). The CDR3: CSARDRQGGDQPQHF. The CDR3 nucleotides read TGCAGTGCTAGAGATCGGCAGGGTGGCGATCAGCCCCAGCATTTT.

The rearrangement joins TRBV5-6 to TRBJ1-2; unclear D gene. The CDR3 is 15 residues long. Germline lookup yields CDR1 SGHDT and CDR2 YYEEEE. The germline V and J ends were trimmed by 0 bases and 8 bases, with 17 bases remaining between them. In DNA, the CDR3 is TGTGCCAGCAGCTTGGTCGGGCTGGGGAATCCCGGCTACACCTTC. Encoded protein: CASSLVGLGNPGYTF.

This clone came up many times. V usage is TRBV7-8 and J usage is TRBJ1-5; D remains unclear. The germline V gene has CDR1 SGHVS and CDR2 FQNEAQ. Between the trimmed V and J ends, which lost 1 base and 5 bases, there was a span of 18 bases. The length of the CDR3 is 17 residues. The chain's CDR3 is CASSLGATPLEDQPQHF. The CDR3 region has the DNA TGTGCCAGCAGCTTAGGGGCCACGCCCCTGGAGGATCAGCCCCAGCATTTT.

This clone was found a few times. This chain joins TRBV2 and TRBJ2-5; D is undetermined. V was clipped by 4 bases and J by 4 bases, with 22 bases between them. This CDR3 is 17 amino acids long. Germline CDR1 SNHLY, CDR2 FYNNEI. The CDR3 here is CASSGPVAQGRSETQYF. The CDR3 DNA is TGTGCCAGCAGTGGGCCCGTGGCTCAAGGGCGGTCAGAGACCCAGTACTTC.

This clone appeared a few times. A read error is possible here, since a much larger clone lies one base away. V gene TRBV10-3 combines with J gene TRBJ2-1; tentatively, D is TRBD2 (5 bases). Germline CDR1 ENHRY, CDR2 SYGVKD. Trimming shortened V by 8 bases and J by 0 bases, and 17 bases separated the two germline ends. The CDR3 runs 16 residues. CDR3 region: CAILGRNQSSYNEQFF. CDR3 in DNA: TGTGCCATCTTAGGGAGAAACCAAAGCTCCTACAATGAGCAGTTCTTC.

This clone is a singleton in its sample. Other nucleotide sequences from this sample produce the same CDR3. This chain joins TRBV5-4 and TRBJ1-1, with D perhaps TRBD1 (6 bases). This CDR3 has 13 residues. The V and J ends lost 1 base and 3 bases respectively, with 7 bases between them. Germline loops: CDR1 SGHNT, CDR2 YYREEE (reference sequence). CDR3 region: CASSLHRDTEAFF. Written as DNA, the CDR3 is TGTGCCAGCAGCTTGCACAGGGACACTGAAGCTTTCTTT. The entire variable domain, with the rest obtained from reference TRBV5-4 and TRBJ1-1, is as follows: ETGVTQSPTHLIKTRGQQVTLRCSSQSGHNTVSWYQQALGQGPQFIFQYYREEENGRGNFPPRFSGLQFPNYSSELNVNALELDDSALYLCASSLHRDTEAFFGQGTRLTVV.

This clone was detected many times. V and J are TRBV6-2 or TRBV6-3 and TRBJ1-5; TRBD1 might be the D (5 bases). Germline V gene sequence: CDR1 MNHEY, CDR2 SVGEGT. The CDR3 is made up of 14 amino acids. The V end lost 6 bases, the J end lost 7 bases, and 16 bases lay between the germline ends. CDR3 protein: CASSLGGGTQPQHF. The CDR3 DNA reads TGTGCCAGCAGCCTTGGGGGGGGGACGCAGCCCCAGCATTTT.

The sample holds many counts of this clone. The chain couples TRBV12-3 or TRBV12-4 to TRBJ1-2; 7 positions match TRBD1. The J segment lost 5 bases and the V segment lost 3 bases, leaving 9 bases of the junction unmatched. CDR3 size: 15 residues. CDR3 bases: TGTGCCAGCAGTTTGGTTGGTGGCAGGGGGTATGGCTACACCTTC. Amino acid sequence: CASSLVGGRGYGYTF.

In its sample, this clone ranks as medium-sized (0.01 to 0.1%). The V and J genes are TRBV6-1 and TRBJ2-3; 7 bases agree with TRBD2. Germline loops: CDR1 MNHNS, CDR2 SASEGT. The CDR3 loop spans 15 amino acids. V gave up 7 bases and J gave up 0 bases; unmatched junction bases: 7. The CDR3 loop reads CASTRGAGSTDTQYF. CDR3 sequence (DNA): TGTGCCAGCACCCGGGGAGCGGGGAGCACAGATACGCAGTATTTT.